This T cell receptor (beta chain) was recorded in a study of blood T cell repertoires in COVID-19. Study information: T cells, B-cell-depleted T cells, or PBMCs provided the cDNA or gDNA that served as material.

Per the original methods: How many nucleated cells were present was estimated from reference gene primer amplification. The method was immunoSEQ multiplex PCR; TCRdb's version includes in-frame clones alone and lacks a portion of them. V, J and clone size derive from that table, while D and trimming were established from the DNA sequence. Of roughly 80,000 clones listed, about four fifths are singletons. Losses at the gene ends were 2 bases for V and 4 bases for J; bases not matched to a gene: 5. Germline loops: CDR1 SGHTA, CDR2 FQGTGA. This CDR3 has 15 residues. The specimen was peripheral blood. The chain links TRBV7-3 to TRBJ2-5; 9 nucleotides agree with TRBD2. The sequence derives from a woman in her sixties or seventies with acute or convalescent COVID-19. DNA of the CDR3: TGTGCCAGCAGCTTATCCTCGACTAGCGGAGAGACCCAGTACTTC. It yields the protein CASSLSSTSGETQYF.